This T cell receptor (beta chain) was documented in a study of human T cells and chemical hapten exposure. About the research overall: Patients, chiefly female, had alopecia areata, totalis or universalis. Overall study results and limits: There was alopecia in the donors, so their immune response may differ from that of healthy people.

Authors' processing steps: Sample TCR counts, which ranged from roughly 20,000 to 750,000, had a median of 95,638. MiXCR, run by TCRdb on the RACE reads, gives a single entry per CDR3 protein. In this record, the V and J calls reflect TCRdb's handling and not the investigators' own analysis. This table has 69,000 or so distinct CDR3 sequences, around 10% appearing once. The ends lost 4 bases at V and 8 bases at J; junction bases unmatched: 3. Germline assignment: CDR1 SGHNT and CDR2 YENEEA. The CDR3 consists of 15 residues. Many counts were recorded for this clonotype. Its antigen is unidentified. Time point reported: patch test 2, 6 weeks after DPC sensitization. The treatment denotes: therapeutic diphenylcyclopropenone sensitization with weekly scalp DPC.

This TCR was sampled from a woman aged 45-60 years with alopecia areata. Some clones in this sample may be carry-over from other donors' samples. The sequencing used whole blood, collected in connection with sensitization to the hapten diphenylcyclopropenone (DPC). This rearrangement joins TRBV11-3 to TRBJ2-1; 15 nucleotides agree with TRBD2. CDR3 region: CASSSGLAGGHEQFF. The CDR3 DNA sequence: TGTGCCAGCAGCTCGGGACTAGCGGGAGGCCATGAGCAGTTCTTC.